A selection of T cell receptor beta chains follows, all from one sample in a study of cytomegalovirus exposure and HLA in healthy donors. Assay used: immunoSEQ multiplex PCR; TCRdb lists only in-frame clones, some missing. The sample includes 120,000 or so clones, approximately 86% of them seen just once. The source material was PBMCs. The receptors were gathered from a middle-aged man in good health and CMV-seronegative. Both conserved end residues are part of each CDR3. Fields, in order: V gene, D gene, clone size, CDR3 length, J gene, CDR3 protein, CDR3 DNA. The D gene is left open where the match is weak. Only some rows state a clone size, as once, few, many or a class for expanded clones.

>TRBV6-6|TRBD1|few|15|TRBJ1-4
CASSGQDREVGKLFF
TGTGCCAGCAGTGGACAGGACAGGGAGGTCGGAAAACTGTTTTTT
>TRBV4-2|NA|NA|14|TRBJ1-1
CASSQADRMAGAFF
TGTGCCAGCAGCCAAGCAGACAGGATGGCTGGAGCTTTCTTT
>TRBV29-1|TRBD1|NA|16|TRBJ2-5
CSVDRLLGDRRETQYF
TGCAGCGTTGATCGTCTTTTAGGGGACAGAAGGGAGACCCAGTACTTC
>TRBV30|NA|NA|18|TRBJ1-4
CAWSVLGRGSPTNEKLFF
TGTGCCTGGAGTGTACTCGGGAGGGGTAGTCCGACTAATGAAAAACTGTTTTTT
>TRBV10-2|NA|NA|14|TRBJ1-5
CASSGDFSNQPQHF
TGCGCCAGCAGTGGGGACTTCAGCAATCAGCCCCAGCATTTT
>TRBV9|NA|once|15|TRBJ1-1
CASSVGGRMNTEAFF
TGTGCCAGCAGCGTAGGGGGCAGAATGAACACTGAAGCTTTCTTT
>TRBV5-1|NA|NA|13|TRBJ1-2
CASSSKTVYGYTF
TGCGCCAGCAGCTCAAAGACAGTCTATGGCTACACCTTC
>TRBV5-6|NA|few|15|TRBJ1-2
CASTLLLVAQYGYTF
TGTGCCAGCACCCTCCTTTTGGTGGCCCAGTATGGCTACACCTTC
>TRBV14|TRBD1|NA|15|TRBJ2-5
CASSFHRGWQETQYF
TGTGCCAGCAGCTTCCACAGGGGATGGCAAGAGACCCAGTACTTC
>TRBV28|TRBD1|NA|16|TRBJ2-7
CASPVWETGYDHEQYF
TGTGCCAGCCCAGTTTGGGAGACAGGGTATGACCACGAGCAGTACTTC
>TRBV2|NA|NA|14|TRBJ1-1
CASSTGRRYSEAFF
TGTGCCAGCAGTACAGGGAGAAGGTACTCTGAAGCTTTCTTT
>TRBV25-1|NA|NA|13|TRBJ2-3
CASSVGGLDTQYF
TGTGCCAGCAGTGTGGGGGGGCTGGATACGCAGTATTTT
>TRBV6-6|NA|NA|15|TRBJ1-5
CASSYVLGPGEPQHF
TGTGCCAGCAGTTACGTATTGGGGCCGGGGGAGCCCCAGCATTTT
>TRBV6-5|NA|NA|13|TRBJ1-1
CASRSTGNTEAFF
TGTGCCAGCAGGTCGACAGGGAACACTGAAGCTTTCTTT
>TRBV18|NA|NA|13|TRBJ2-2
CASNRENTGELFF
TGTGCCAGTAACAGGGAGAACACCGGGGAGCTGTTTTTT
>TRBV2|TRBD2|NA|15|TRBJ2-2
CASNERGGRSGELFF
TGTGCCAGCAACGAGCGGGGGGGCCGAAGCGGGGAGCTGTTTTTT
>TRBV7-2|TRBD1|once|16|TRBJ2-7
CASSARQGSSSYEQYF
TGTGCCAGCAGCGCCCGACAGGGCTCTAGCTCCTACGAGCAGTACTTC
>TRBV5-1|TRBD2|NA|17|TRBJ2-1
CASSGGLERGVYNEQFF
TGCGCCAGCAGCGGCGGGTTAGAGCGGGGGGTCTACAATGAGCAGTTCTTC
>TRBV6-1|NA|once|15|TRBJ2-1
CASSSPQIIPLEQFF
TGTGCCAGCAGTTCCCCTCAGATTATCCCCCTTGAGCAGTTCTTC
>TRBV5-1|NA|few|15|TRBJ2-7
CASSLLGLGLDEQYF
TGCGCCAGCAGCTTGCTTGGACTGGGTCTCGACGAGCAGTACTTC
>TRBV28|TRBD2|NA|15|TRBJ2-1
CASSLTSGGAYEQFF
TGTGCCAGCAGTTTGACTAGCGGGGGGGCCTATGAGCAGTTCTTC
>TRBV27|NA|once|16|TRBJ2-7
CASSLSPGTDVREQYF
TGTGCCAGCAGTTTATCTCCCGGGACTGATGTCCGGGAGCAGTACTTC
>TRBV15|TRBD1|NA|19|TRBJ2-6
CATSMDRAGVSSGANVLTF
TGTGCCACCAGCATGGACAGGGCAGGGGTTAGCTCTGGGGCCAACGTCCTGACTTTC
>TRBV30|TRBD1|NA|15|TRBJ1-5
CAWGSPGQSHQPQHF
TGTGCCTGGGGATCTCCGGGACAGAGTCATCAGCCCCAGCATTTT
>TRBV6-1|NA|NA|14|TRBJ1-2
CASSERGQGKGYTF
TGTGCCAGCAGTGAAAGGGGCCAGGGTAAGGGCTACACCTTC
>TRBV6-5|TRBD1|NA|16|TRBJ2-7
CASSYPTGTASYVEYF
TGTGCCAGCAGTTACCCAACCGGGACAGCCTCTTATGTGGAGTACTTC
>TRBV5-4|NA|once|16|TRBJ2-5
CASSQGTYGPQETQYF
TGTGCCAGCAGCCAGGGGACGTATGGACCACAAGAGACCCAGTACTTC
>TRBV9|TRBD2|NA|14|TRBJ2-7
CASSPGGTPYEQYF
TGTGCCAGCAGCCCGGGGGGGACCCCCTACGAGCAGTACTTC